This T cell receptor beta chain was identified in a study of blood T cells in healthy people across ages. Peripheral blood samples of roughly 9.9 milliliters were drawn from each donor. It was with a sample-barcoded 5' primer and a J-beta primer mix that a second PCR of roughly 7 to 11 cycles was run. TCRdb reprocessed the 5' RACE reads via MiXCR and lists one record per CDR3 protein. This table has around 750,000 distinct CDR3 sequences, roughly 50% appearing once. The germline gives CDR1 MNHNS, CDR2 SASEGT. The CDR3 is 13 residues long. Trimming removed 8 bases at V and 1 base at J, with 11 bases between.

The chain carries TRBV6-1 and TRBJ1-1; D may be TRBD1 (6 bases). The sequence was collected from an elderly man in good health. Sequenced sample: blood. The CDR3 here is CASQTDRNTEAFF. The CDR3 DNA follows: TGTGCCAGCCAAACGGACAGGAACACTGAAGCTTTCTTT.